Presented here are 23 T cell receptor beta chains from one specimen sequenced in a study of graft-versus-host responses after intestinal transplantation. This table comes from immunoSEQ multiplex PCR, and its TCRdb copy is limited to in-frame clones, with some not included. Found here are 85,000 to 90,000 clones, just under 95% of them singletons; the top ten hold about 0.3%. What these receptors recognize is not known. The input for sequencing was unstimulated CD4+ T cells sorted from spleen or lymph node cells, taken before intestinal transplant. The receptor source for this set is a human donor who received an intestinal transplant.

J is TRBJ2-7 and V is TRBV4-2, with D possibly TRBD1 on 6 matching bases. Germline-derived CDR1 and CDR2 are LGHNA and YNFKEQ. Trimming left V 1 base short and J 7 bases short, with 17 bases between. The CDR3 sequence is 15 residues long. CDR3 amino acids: CASSQVDSGTGEQYF. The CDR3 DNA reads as TGTGCCAGCAGCCAAGTGGACAGTGGGACGGGGGAGCAGTACTTC.

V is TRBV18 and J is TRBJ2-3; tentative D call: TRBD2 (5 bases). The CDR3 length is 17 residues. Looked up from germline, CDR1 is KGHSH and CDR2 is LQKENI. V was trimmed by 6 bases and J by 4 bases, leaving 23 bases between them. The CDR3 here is CASSPRTGSQWADTQYF. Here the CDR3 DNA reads TGTGCCAGCTCCCCTAGGACTGGGTCTCAATGGGCAGATACGCAGTATTTT.

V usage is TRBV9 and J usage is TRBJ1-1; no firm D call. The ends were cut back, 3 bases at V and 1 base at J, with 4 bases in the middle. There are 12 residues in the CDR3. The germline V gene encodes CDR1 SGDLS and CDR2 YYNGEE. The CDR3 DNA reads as TGTGCCAGCAGCGCGGGGAACACTGAAGCTTTCTTT. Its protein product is CASSAGNTEAFF.

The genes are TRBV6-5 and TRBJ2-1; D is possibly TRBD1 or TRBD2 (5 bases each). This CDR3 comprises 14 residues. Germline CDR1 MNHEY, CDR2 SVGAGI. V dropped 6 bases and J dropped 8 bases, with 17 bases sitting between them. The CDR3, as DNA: TGTGCCAGCAGCGGAAAGATCGGGGCGGATGAGCAGTTCTTC. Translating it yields CASSGKIGADEQFF.

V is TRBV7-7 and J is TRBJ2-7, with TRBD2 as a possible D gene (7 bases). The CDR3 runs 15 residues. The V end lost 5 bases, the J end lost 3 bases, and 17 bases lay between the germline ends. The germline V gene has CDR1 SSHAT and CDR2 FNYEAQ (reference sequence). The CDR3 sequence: CASSPTEGGNYEQYF. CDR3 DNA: TGTGCCAGCAGCCCAACGGAGGGGGGGAACTACGAGCAGTACTTC.

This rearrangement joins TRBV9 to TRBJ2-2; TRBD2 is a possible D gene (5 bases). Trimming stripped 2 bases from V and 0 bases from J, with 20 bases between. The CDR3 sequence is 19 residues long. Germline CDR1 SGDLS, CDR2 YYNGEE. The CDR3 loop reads CASSVRNVTRISNTGELFF. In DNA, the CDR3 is TGTGCCAGCAGCGTCAGAAATGTAACTAGGATTTCGAACACCGGGGAGCTGTTTTTT.

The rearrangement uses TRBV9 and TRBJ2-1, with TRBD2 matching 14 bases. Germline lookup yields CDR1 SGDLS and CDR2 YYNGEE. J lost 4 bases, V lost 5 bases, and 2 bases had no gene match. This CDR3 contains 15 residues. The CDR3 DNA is TGTGCCAGCAGTCGACTAGCGGGAGGGTACAATGAGCAGTTCTTC. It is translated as CASSRLAGGYNEQFF.

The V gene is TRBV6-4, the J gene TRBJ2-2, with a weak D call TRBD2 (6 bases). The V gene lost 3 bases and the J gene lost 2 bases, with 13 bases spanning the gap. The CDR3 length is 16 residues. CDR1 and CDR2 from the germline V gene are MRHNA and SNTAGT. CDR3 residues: CASSEVRGSNTGELFF. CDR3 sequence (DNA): TGTGCCAGCAGTGAGGTGCGGGGCAGTAACACCGGGGAGCTGTTTTTT.

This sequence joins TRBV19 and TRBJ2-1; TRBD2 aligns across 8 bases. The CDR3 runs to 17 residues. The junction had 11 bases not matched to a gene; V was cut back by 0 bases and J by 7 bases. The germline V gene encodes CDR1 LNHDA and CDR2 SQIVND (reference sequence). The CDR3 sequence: CASSIDGRADVRNEQFF. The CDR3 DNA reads TGTGCCAGTAGTATAGACGGGAGGGCCGATGTACGTAATGAGCAGTTCTTC.

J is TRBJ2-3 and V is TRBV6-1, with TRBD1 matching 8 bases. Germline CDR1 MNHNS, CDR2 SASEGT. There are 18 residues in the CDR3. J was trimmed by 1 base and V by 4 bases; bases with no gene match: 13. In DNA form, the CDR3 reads TGTGCCAGCAGTGTGGATCCGAGGACAGGGACGGGCACAGATACGCAGTATTTT. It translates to CASSVDPRTGTGTDTQYF.

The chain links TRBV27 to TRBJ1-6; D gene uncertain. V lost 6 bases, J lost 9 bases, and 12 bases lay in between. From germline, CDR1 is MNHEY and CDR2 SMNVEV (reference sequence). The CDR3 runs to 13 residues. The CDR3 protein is CASRVSGVSPLHF. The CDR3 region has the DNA TGTGCCAGCAGAGTTAGTGGAGTTTCACCCCTCCACTTT.

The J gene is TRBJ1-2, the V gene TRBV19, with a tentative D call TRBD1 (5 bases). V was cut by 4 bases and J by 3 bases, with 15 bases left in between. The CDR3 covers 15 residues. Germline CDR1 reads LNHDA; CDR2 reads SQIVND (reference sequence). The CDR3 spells CASSTKTQGHYGYTF. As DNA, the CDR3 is TGTGCCAGTAGTACTAAAACCCAGGGACACTATGGCTACACCTTC.

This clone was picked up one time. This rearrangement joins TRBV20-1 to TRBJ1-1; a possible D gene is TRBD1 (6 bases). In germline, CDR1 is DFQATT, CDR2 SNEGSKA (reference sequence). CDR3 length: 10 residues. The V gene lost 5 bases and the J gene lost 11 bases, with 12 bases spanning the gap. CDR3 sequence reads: CSAPHRVAFF. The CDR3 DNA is TGCAGTGCTCCACACAGGGTTGCTTTCTTT.

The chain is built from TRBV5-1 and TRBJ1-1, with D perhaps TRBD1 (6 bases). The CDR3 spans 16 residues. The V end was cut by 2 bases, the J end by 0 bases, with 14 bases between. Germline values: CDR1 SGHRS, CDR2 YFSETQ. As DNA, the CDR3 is TGCGCCAGCAGCTTAGGGGGGAGGTATATGAACACTGAAGCTTTCTTT. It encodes CASSLGGRYMNTEAFF.

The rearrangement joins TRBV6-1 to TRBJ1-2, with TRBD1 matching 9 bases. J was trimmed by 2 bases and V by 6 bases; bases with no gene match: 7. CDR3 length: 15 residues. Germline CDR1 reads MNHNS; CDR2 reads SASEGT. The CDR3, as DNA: TGTGCCAGCAGCCAGGGGGGACAGGGAAACTATGGCTACACCTTC. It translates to CASSQGGQGNYGYTF.

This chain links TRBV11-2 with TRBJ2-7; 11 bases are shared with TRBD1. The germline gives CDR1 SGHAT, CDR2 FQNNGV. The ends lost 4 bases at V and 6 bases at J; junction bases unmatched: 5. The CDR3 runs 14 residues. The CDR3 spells CASSSRDRGIEQYF. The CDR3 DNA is TGTGCCAGCAGCTCACGGGACAGGGGGATCGAGCAGTACTTC.

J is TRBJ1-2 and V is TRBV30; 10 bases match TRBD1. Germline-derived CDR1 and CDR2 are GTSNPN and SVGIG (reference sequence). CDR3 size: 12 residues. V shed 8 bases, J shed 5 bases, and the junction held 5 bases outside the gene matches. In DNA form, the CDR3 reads TGTGCCGGCACGGGACAGGGGTATGGCTACACCTTC. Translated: CAGTGQGYGYTF.

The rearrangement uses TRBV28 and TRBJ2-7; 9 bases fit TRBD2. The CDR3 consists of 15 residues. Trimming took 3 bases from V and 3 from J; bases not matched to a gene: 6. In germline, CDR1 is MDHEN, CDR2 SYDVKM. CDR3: CASSFGLAGNYEQYF. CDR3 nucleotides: TGTGCCAGCAGTTTTGGGCTAGCGGGGAACTACGAGCAGTACTTC.

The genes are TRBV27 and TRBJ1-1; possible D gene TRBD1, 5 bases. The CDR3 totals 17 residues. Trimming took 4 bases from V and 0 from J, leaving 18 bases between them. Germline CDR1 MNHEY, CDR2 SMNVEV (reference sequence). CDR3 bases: TGTGCCAGCAGTTCCCCTCGACAGTTTGGGGTGAACACTGAAGCTTTCTTT. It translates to CASSSPRQFGVNTEAFF.

CDR3 DNA: TGTGCCAGCAGCTTAGTAGCGGGGCTCTATAATGAGCAGTTCTTC. Translated: CASSLVAGLYNEQFF. This chain joins TRBV11-3 and TRBJ2-1, with TRBD2 identical over 8 bases. CDR3 length: 15 residues. Germline CDR1 is SGHNT and CDR2 is YENEEA. V dropped 1 base and J dropped 7; count of bases not matched to a gene: 6.

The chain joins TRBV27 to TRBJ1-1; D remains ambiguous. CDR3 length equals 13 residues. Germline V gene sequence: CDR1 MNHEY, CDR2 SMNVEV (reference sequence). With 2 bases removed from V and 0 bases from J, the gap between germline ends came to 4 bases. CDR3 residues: CASSLELNTEAFF. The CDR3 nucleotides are TGTGCCAGCAGTTTAGAGTTGAACACTGAAGCTTTCTTT.

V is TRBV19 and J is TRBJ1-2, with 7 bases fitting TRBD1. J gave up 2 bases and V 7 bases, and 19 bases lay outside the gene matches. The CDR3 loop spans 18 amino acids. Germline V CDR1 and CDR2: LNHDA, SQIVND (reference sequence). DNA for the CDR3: TGTGCCAGTACCGACCAAAGGGGGGGGACAGACCTCAACTATGGCTACACCTTC. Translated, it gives CASTDQRGGTDLNYGYTF.

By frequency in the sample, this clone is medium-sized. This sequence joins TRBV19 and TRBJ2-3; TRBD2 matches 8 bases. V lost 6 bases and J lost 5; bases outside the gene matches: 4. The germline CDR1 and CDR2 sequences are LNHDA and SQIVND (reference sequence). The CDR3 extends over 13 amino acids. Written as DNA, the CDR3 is TGTGCCAGTAGCCCGGGACTAGGAGATACGCAGTATTTT. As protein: CASSPGLGDTQYF.